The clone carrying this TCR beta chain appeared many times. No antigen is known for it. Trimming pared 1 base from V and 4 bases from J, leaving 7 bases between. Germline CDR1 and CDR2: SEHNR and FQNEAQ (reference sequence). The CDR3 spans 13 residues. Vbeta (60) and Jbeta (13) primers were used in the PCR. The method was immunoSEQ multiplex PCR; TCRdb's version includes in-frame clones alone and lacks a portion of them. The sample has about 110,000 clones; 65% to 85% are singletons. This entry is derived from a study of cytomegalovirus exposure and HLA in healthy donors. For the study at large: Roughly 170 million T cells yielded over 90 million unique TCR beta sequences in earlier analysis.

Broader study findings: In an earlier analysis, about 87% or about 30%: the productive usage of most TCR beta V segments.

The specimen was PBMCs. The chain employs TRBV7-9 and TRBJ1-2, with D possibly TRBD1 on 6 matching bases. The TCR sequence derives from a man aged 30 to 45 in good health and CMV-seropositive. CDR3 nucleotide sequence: TGTGCCAGCAGCTTAGGGACAGTCTATGGCTACACCTTC. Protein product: CASSLGTVYGYTF.